Sequencing of this TCR beta chain was carried out in a study of cytomegalovirus exposure and HLA in healthy donors. Researchers ran the PCR with 60 Vbeta and 13 Jbeta primers. Generated by immunoSEQ multiplex PCR, the TCRdb table keeps only in-frame clones and is missing some. The sample records approximately 120,000 clones, 70% to 85% being singletons. This clone was counted a single time. This CDR3 is 17 amino acids long. The V end was cut by 2 bases, the J end by 0 bases, with 14 bases between. Germline V gene sequence: CDR1 MNHEY, CDR2 SMNVEV (reference sequence). The rearrangement joins TRBV27 to TRBJ2-1; D is perhaps TRBD2 (6 bases). The material sequenced was PBMCs. The sequence was obtained from a man between 18 and 35 years old in good health and CMV-seronegative. This chain's CDR3 is CASSLPLAVPSYNEQFF. The CDR3, as DNA: TGTGCCAGCAGTTTACCTTTAGCGGTCCCCTCCTACAATGAGCAGTTCTTC.